The source of this T cell receptor (beta chain) is a study of patients and donors after allogeneic stem cell transplantation. A few counts support this clonotype. There are 13 residues in the CDR3. Germline V CDR1 and CDR2: SGHAT, FQNNGV. The V and J ends lost 2 bases and 7 bases, in that order; junction bases with no gene match: 2. Using its own MiXCR run on the RT-PCR reads, TCRdb lists one record per CDR3 protein. The sample records fewer than 75,000 distinct CDR3 sequences, approximately 26% being singletons. The chain links TRBV11-2 to TRBJ2-4; 7 nucleotides align to TRBD2. Specimen: blood, either unsorted or a sorted T cell fraction (not recorded which). This clonotype was obtained from a human donor who was either an allogeneic HSCT recipient or a stem cell or donor lymphocyte infusion donor (not recorded which). It is not recorded whose cells these are; they may come from a transplant donor. The CDR3 coding sequence is TGTGCCAGCAGCTTATCTAGCGGTAACATTCAGTACTTC. Protein sequence: CASSLSSGNIQYF. Full variable domain (outside the CDR3, taken from reference TRBV11-2 and TRBJ2-4): EAGVAQSPRYKIIEKRQSVAFWCNPISGHATLYWYQQILGQGPKLLIQFQNNGVVDDSQLPKDRFSAERLKGVDSTLKIQPAKLEDSAVYLCASSLSSGNIQYFGAGTRLSVL.